This T cell receptor beta chain is drawn from a study of blood T cell repertoires in COVID-19. Whole-study context: From the United States, Italy and Spain came samples of acute and convalescent COVID-19. The cDNA or gDNA used as material had been derived from T cells, B-cell-depleted T cells, or PBMCs.

Assay used: immunoSEQ multiplex PCR; TCRdb lists only in-frame clones, some missing. The top ten clones hold 4% to 5.5% of a sample with 350,000 or so clones, approximately 83% of them seen once. Ages ranged from about 18 to 89 years, with residence in approximately 23 US areas. Deletions cut 1 base from V and 0 bases from J, with 13 bases between. Germline V lookup: CDR1 SGHVS, CDR2 FQNEAQ. CDR3 length equals 17 residues. The sequence came from a woman aged 40 to 50 with acute COVID-19. The genes are TRBV7-8 and TRBJ2-4, with D unresolved. The specimen sequenced was PBMCs or T cells enriched from blood (not recorded which). The CDR3 loop reads CASSLGAYSQAKNIQYF. DNA for the CDR3: TGTGCCAGCAGCTTAGGGGCTTACAGCCAAGCCAAAAACATTCAGTACTTC. Combining the CDR3 with reference TRBV7-8 and TRBJ2-4 gives the whole variable domain GAGVSQSPRYKVAKRGQDVALRCDPISGHVSLFWYQQALGQGPEFLTYFQNEAQLDKSGLPSDRFFAERPEGSVSTLKIQRTQQEDSAVYLCASSLGAYSQAKNIQYFGAGTRLSVL.